This TCR beta chain is drawn from a study of CD8 T cell repertoires and HIV-1 epitope variants. TCRdb's copy holds only in-frame clones and misses some; the assay was immunoSEQ multiplex PCR. The table records some 100,000 clones, 60% to 80% of them present only once. Sequenced sample: uncultured baseline CD8+ T cells from peripheral blood mononuclear cells (PBMCs). The clonotype comes from a male donor with HIV.

In nucleotides, the CDR3 is TGTGCCAGCAGCTTAGGAGGCGGAAACACCATATATTTT. Protein product: CASSLGGGNTIYF. The genes are TRBV7-9 and TRBJ1-3; D uncertain. The V end lost 1 base, the J end lost 4 bases, and 5 bases lay between the germline ends. Looked up from germline, CDR1 is SEHNR and CDR2 is FQNEAQ (reference sequence). The CDR3 sequence is 13 residues long. Combining the CDR3 with reference TRBV7-9 and TRBJ1-3 gives the whole variable domain DTGVSQNPRHKITKRGQNVTFRCDPISEHNRLYWYRQTLGQGPEFLTYFQNEAQLEKSRLLSDRFSAERPKGSFSTLEIQRTEQGDSAMYLCASSLGGGNTIYFGEGSWLTVV.